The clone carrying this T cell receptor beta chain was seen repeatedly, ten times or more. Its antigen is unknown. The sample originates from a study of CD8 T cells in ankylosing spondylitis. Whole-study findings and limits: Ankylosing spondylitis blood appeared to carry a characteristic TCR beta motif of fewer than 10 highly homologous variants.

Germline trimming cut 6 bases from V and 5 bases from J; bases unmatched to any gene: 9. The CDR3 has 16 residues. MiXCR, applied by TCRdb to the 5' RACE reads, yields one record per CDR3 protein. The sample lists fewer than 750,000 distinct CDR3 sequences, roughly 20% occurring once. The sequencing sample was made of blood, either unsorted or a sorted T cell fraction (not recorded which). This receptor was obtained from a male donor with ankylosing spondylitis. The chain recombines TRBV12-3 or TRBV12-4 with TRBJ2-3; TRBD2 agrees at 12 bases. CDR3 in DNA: TGTGCCAGCAGCCAAAGGACTAGCGGGGTAGGAGATACGCAGTATTTT. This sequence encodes CASSQRTSGVGDTQYF.